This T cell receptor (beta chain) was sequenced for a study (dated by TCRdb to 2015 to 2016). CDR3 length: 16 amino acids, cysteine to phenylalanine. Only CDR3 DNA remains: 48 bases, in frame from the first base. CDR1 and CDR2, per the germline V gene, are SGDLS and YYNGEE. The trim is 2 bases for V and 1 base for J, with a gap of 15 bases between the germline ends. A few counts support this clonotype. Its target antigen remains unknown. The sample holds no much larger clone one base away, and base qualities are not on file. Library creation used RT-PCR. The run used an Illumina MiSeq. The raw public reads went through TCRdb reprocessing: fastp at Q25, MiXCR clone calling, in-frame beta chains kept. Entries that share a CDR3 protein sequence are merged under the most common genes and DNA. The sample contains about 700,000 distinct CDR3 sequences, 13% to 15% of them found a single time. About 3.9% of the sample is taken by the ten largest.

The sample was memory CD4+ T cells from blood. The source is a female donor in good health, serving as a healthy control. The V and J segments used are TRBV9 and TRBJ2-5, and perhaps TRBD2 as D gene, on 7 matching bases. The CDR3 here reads CASSVGTGGPQETQYF. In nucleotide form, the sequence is TGTGCCAGCAGCGTTGGAACCGGGGGGCCCCAAGAGACCCAGTACTTC.